Listed here are 18 T cell receptor beta chains from one sample, sequenced in a study of blood T cell repertoires in COVID-19. Generated by immunoSEQ multiplex PCR, the TCRdb table keeps only in-frame clones and is missing some. This sample has about 200,000 clones; around 86% occur once, and the top ten carry 5.6%. Sequenced material: PBMCs or T cells enriched from blood (not recorded which). The receptor set was obtained from a man aged 40-55 years with acute COVID-19.

This chain links TRBV1 with TRBJ2-2; no check of the table's D call, TRBD2, against the DNA was made. TRBV1 is a known pseudogene. The CDR3 consists of 16 residues. Written as DNA, the CDR3 is TGCACCAGCAGCCCGGACGGAGGAGGGGTTATCGGGGAGCTGTTTTTT. Translation: CTSSPDGGGVIGELFF.

The chain couples TRBV5-4 to TRBJ2-1; 7 nucleotides match TRBD1. This CDR3 has 15 amino acids. The germline V gene has CDR1 SGHNT and CDR2 YYREEE (reference sequence). Trimming took 4 bases from V and 9 from J; bases not matched to a gene: 13. CDR3 DNA sequence: TGTGCCAGCAGCGCGCCGGGACAGACCCTAATTGAGCAGTTCTTC. Protein: CASSAPGQTLIEQFF. Filled out from reference TRBV5-4 and TRBJ2-1, the complete variable domain reads ETGVTQSPTHLIKTRGQQVTLRCSSQSGHNTVSWYQQALGQGPQFIFQYYREEENGRGNFPPRFSGLQFPNYSSELNVNALELDDSALYLCASSAPGQTLIEQFFGPGTRLTVL.

V is TRBV10-1 and J is TRBJ2-7; D may be TRBD2 (5 bases). The germline V and J ends were trimmed by 8 bases and 2 bases, with 10 bases remaining between them. The CDR3 has 12 amino acids. CDR1 WNHNN and CDR2 SYGVQD come from the germline V gene (reference sequence). CDR3 sequence (DNA): TGCGCCAGCCCCCAGCGGACCTACGAGCAGTACTTC. Amino acids: CASPQRTYEQYF.

The genes are TRBV28 and TRBJ2-5, with TRBD1 identical over 9 bases. The CDR3 sequence is 13 residues long. The germline CDR1 and CDR2 sequences are MDHEN and SYDVKM. The ends lost 8 bases at V and 5 bases at J; junction bases unmatched: 6. This CDR3 reads CASGRDRGETQYF. The CDR3 DNA sequence: TGTGCCAGCGGGAGAGACAGGGGGGAGACCCAGTACTTC.

The gene calls are TRBV19 and TRBJ2-2, with D possibly being TRBD1 (5 bases). This CDR3 has 15 amino acids. In germline, CDR1 is LNHDA, CDR2 SQIVND (reference sequence). Trimming took 6 bases from V and 1 from J, leaving 12 bases between them. Here the CDR3 reads CASSKGYWNTGELFF. The CDR3 nucleotides are TGTGCCAGTAGCAAGGGGTATTGGAACACCGGGGAGCTGTTTTTT.

The genes are TRBV5-6 and TRBJ1-2; D ambiguous. The CDR3 is made up of 14 amino acids. The V end lost 4 bases, the J end lost 4 bases, and 14 bases lay between the germline ends. Per the germline V gene, CDR1 is SGHDT and CDR2 is YYEEEE. The CDR3 loop is CASSPGRSPYGYTF. The CDR3 DNA sequence: TGTGCCAGCAGCCCCGGGAGGTCCCCCTATGGCTACACCTTC.

Turning to this clone: Additional DNA sequences in this sample encode the identical CDR3. The chain recombines TRBV28 with TRBJ2-7; no clear D gene. The V gene's germline CDR1 is MDHEN and CDR2 SYDVKM. The CDR3 totals 12 residues. V lost 1 base to trimming and J lost 3 bases, with 4 bases between them. CDR3 nucleotides: TGTGCCAGCAGTTTATCCAACTACGAGCAGTACTTC. Translating gives CASSLSNYEQYF.

In its sample, this clone was seen once. The chain joins TRBV28 to TRBJ1-5, with TRBD1 as a possible D gene (6 bases). CDR3 size: 17 residues. The V gene lost 3 bases and the J gene lost 2 bases, with 17 bases spanning the gap. Germline assignment: CDR1 MDHEN and CDR2 SYDVKM. CDR3 sequence reads: CASSFTTGRVGNQPQHF. The CDR3 coding sequence is TGTGCCAGCAGTTTTACCACAGGGCGGGTTGGCAATCAGCCCCAGCATTTT.

The J gene is TRBJ2-3, the V gene TRBV9, with 9 bases aligning to TRBD2. Germline V CDR1 and CDR2: SGDLS, YYNGEE. Trimming at V came to 3 bases and at J to 0 bases, leaving 8 bases not matched to a gene. The CDR3 contains 17 residues. CDR3 in amino acids: CASSGQAGGSSTDTQYF. Here the CDR3 DNA reads TGTGCCAGCAGCGGCCAAGCGGGAGGTTCTAGCACAGATACGCAGTATTTT. The full variable domain, in which reference TRBV9 and TRBJ2-3 provide the parts outside the CDR3, is DSGVTQTPKHLITATGQRVTLRCSPRSGDLSVYWYQQSLDQGLQFLIQYYNGEERAKGNILERFSAQQFPDLHSELNLSSLELGDSALYFCASSGQAGGSSTDTQYFGPGTRLTVL.

V usage is TRBV5-1 and J usage is TRBJ2-1; possibly TRBD2 for D (6 bases). The CDR3 contains 14 residues. V was shortened by 4 bases and J by 5 bases, with 13 bases between the two germline ends. Germline V lookup: CDR1 SGHRS, CDR2 YFSETQ. CDR3 sequence: CASSAGWADNEQFF. DNA of the CDR3: TGCGCCAGCAGCGCGGGATGGGCTGACAATGAGCAGTTCTTC. Combining the CDR3 with reference TRBV5-1 and TRBJ2-1 gives the whole variable domain KAGVTQTPRYLIKTRGQQVTLSCSPISGHRSVSWYQQTPGQGLQFLFEYFSETQRNKGNFPGRFSGRQFSNSRSEMNVSTLELGDSALYLCASSAGWADNEQFFGPGTRLTVL.

This clone was counted only a few times. The genes are TRBV6-5 and TRBJ1-1; possible D gene TRBD1, 5 bases. The CDR3 is 14 residues long. V was pared by 3 bases and J by 10 bases, with 18 bases between. Germline V lookup: CDR1 MNHEY, CDR2 SVGAGI. The CDR3 loop is CASSYGGNVLSAFF. CDR3 nucleotide sequence: TGTGCCAGCAGTTATGGGGGGAACGTTTTATCAGCTTTCTTT.

This rearrangement joins TRBV6-5 to TRBJ2-1, with D possibly being TRBD2 (6 bases). V was clipped by 9 bases and J by 7 bases, with 13 bases between them. CDR3 length: 12 residues. Looked up from germline, CDR1 is MNHEY and CDR2 is SVGAGI. CDR3 in amino acids: CASCLARNEQFF. For the CDR3, the DNA is TGTGCCAGTTGCCTAGCGAGGAATGAGCAGTTCTTC.

V gene TRBV7-6 combines with J gene TRBJ2-5, with D possibly TRBD1 on 6 matching bases. Trimming pared 0 bases from V and 5 bases from J, leaving 13 bases between. Germline V gene data show CDR1 as SGHVS and CDR2 as FNYEAQ. The CDR3 is 15 amino acids. The CDR3 reads CASSLAWQGMETQYF. CDR3 DNA: TGTGCCAGCAGCTTAGCCTGGCAGGGGATGGAGACCCAGTACTTC.

This clone was found many times. J is TRBJ1-1 and V is TRBV24-1; 7 bases match TRBD1. CDR1 and CDR2 from the germline V gene are KGHDR and SFDVKD. This CDR3 contains 14 residues. Losses at the gene ends were 6 bases for V and 0 bases for J; bases not matched to a gene: 3. The DNA for the CDR3 is TGTGCCACCAGTCAAGACAGGGTGAACACTGAAGCTTTCTTT. This translates into CATSQDRVNTEAFF.

The chain joins TRBV7-9 to TRBJ1-2; possible D gene TRBD1, 6 bases. Germline lookup yields CDR1 SEHNR and CDR2 FQNEAQ (reference sequence). The CDR3 contains 14 residues. The germline V and J ends were trimmed by 4 bases and 4 bases, with 13 bases remaining between them. This CDR3 reads CASSSKTGTYGYTF. The CDR3 region has the DNA TGTGCCAGCAGCTCAAAGACAGGTACCTATGGCTACACCTTC.

This chain links TRBV7-9 with TRBJ2-7; 10 nucleotides match TRBD2. This CDR3 is 15 amino acids long. With 6 bases clipped from V and 3 bases from J, the junction kept 8 bases outside the gene matches. Per the germline V gene, CDR1 is SEHNR and CDR2 is FQNEAQ (reference sequence). Here the CDR3 DNA reads TGTGCCAGCAGTTCTGGACTAGCGGCGAACTACGAGCAGTACTTC. This translates into CASSSGLAANYEQYF.

The chain combines TRBV9 with TRBJ1-5; D remains unclear. Trimming removed 1 base from V and 1 base from J, with 12 bases in between. CDR3 length: 16 amino acids. In germline, CDR1 is SGDLS, CDR2 YYNGEE. The CDR3 region has the DNA TGTGCCAGCAGCGTAAACGGGTTTTGGAGCAATCAGCCCCAGCATTTT. Protein: CASSVNGFWSNQPQHF.

This chain uses TRBV9 with TRBJ2-3; 7 bases fit TRBD2. Germline-derived CDR1 and CDR2 are SGDLS and YYNGEE. CDR3 size: 16 residues. J gave up 4 bases and V 0 bases, and 8 bases lay outside the gene matches. The CDR3 loop is CASSVGLGGGADTQYF. The CDR3 coding sequence is TGTGCCAGCAGCGTAGGACTGGGGGGAGGGGCAGATACGCAGTATTTT.